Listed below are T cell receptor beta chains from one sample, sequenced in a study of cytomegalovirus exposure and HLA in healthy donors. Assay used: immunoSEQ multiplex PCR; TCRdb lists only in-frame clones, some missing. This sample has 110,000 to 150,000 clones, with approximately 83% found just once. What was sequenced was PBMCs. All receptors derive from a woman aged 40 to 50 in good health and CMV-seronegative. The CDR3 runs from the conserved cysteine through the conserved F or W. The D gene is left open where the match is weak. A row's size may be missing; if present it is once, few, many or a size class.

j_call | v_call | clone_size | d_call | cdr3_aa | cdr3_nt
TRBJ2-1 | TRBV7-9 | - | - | CASSLSLAAAYNEQFF | TGTGCCAGCAGCTTATCTCTGGCGGCCGCCTACAATGAGCAGTTCTTC
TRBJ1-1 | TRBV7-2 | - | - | CASSLRETEAFF | TGTGCCAGCAGCTTGAGGGAAACTGAAGCTTTCTTT
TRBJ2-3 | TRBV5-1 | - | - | CASSLEGQSTDTQYF | TGCGCCAGCAGCCTGGAGGGACAGTCCACAGATACGCAGTATTTT
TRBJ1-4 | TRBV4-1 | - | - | CASSQDPQTVVGKLFF | TGCGCCAGCAGCCAAGACCCACAGACGGTAGTAGGAAAACTGTTTTTT
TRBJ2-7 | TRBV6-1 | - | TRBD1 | CASSAGDSLYEQYF | TGTGCCAGCAGTGCAGGGGACAGCCTCTACGAGCAGTACTTC
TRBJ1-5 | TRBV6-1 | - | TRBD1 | CASTIQGAHQPQHF | TGTGCCAGCACCATACAGGGGGCACATCAGCCCCAGCATTTT
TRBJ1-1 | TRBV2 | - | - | CASRLRGSPMNTEAFF | TGTGCCAGCAGGCTCCGGGGGTCTCCAATGAACACTGAAGCTTTCTTT
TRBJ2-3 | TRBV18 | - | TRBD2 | CASSQTSGNTDTQYF | TGTGCCAGCTCACAGACTAGCGGGAACACAGATACGCAGTATTTT
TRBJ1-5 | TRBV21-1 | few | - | CASSEGAVGGSNQPQHF | TGTGCCAGCAGCGAAGGGGCCGTGGGGGGAAGCAATCAGCCCCAGCATTTT
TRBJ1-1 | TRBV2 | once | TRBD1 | CAPYTRKGQPIPQKGSNTEAFF | TGTGCCCCCTATACAAGAAAGGGACAGCCAATTCCCCAAAAGGGCTCGAACACTGAAGCTTTCTTT